This TCR beta chain comes out of a study of blood T cell repertoires in COVID-19 (dated by TCRdb to the early 2020s). General notes on the study: The collaborator samples originated in the United States, Italy and Spain and spanned the acute and convalescent phases of COVID-19. The samples were drawn from two sources: the first 160 participants of the ongoing ImmuneRACE study, and 1,000 to 1,500 subjects contributed by 6 global collaborators. The material from the prospective study consisted of cDNA or gDNA derived from T cells, B-cell-depleted T cells, or PBMCs. The repertoires were released in a freely available public database intended as a resource for research on the immune response to SARS-CoV-2. The dataset comprised deeply sampled blood TCRbeta repertoires from subjects exposed to, actively infected with, or recovered from COVID-19. HLA class I and class II types, where available, came from metadata supplied by the sample provider rather than from assay-based typing. A de-identified subject ID, COVID-19 status, age in years and sex were almost always included in the sample metadata.

Paper-wide results and their limitations: The amount of clinical and demographic metadata varied by source and participant and was provided uncurated.

To note about this clone: There is no known antigen for this receptor. The input lacks base qualities; no much larger clone sits a single base away.

Trimming leaves V shorter by 4 bases and J shorter by 3 bases, with the junction holding 2 bases beyond the gene matches. The CDR3 goes from the cysteine to the phenylalanine over 13 residues. Of all the DNA, just the CDR3 is kept, 39 bases in frame from base 1. Based on the germline V gene (reference sequence), the CDR1 and CDR2 sequences are SEHNR and FQNEAQ. Whole blood was collected in K2EDTA tubes by collaborating institutions according to the institutions' own protocols. For TCRbeta analysis, collaborators shipped samples in one of three forms: frozen whole blood, isolated PBMCs, or DNA extracted from either of those sample types. TCRbeta CDR3 regions were amplified from genomic DNA by means of the immunoSEQ Assay, a bias-controlled multiplex PCR. The original pipeline was this. Nucleated cell counts per sample were estimated from amplification of reference gene primers within the assay. To quantify the absolute abundance of each unique TCRbeta CDR3 rearrangement, sequence reads were collapsed and filtered. For each sample, productive Simpson clonality was calculated as the square root of Simpson's diversity index over productive rearrangements. TCRdb holds this immuneACCESS table with in-frame rearrangements only. Some clones are missing; in checked studies, unresolved V genes explain under half, and the rest has no known cause. That table is the source of V, J and clone size, and D and trimming were worked out from the DNA. Present in this sample are under 150,000 clones, 84% of which were seen just once. About 13% of the sample rests with the top ten.

Material for sequencing was peripheral blood. This clonotype was obtained from a human donor in a cohort sampled during active COVID-19. The chain employs TRBV7-9 and TRBJ1-2; 7 junctional bases match TRBD1. CDR3 reads: CASSSDRDYGYTF. The DNA reads as follows: TGTGCCAGCAGCTCTGACAGGGACTATGGCTACACCTTC.